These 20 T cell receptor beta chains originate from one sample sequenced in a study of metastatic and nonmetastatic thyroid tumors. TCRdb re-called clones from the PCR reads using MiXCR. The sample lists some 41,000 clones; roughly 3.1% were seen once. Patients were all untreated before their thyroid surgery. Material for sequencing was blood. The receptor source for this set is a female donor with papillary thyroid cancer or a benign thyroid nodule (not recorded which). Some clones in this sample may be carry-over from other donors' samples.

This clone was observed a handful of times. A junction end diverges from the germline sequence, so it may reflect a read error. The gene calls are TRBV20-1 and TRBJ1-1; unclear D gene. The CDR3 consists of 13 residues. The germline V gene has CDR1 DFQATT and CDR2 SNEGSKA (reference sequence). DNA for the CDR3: TGCAGTGCTAGAGATATGGCGAACACTGAAGCTTTATTT. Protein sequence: CSARDMANTEALF.

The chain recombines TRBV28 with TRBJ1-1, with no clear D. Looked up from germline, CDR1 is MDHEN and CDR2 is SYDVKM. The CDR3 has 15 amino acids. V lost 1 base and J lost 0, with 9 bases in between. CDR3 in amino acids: CASSLFQRLNTEAFF. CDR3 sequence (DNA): TGTGCCAGCAGTTTATTTCAGCGTTTGAACACTGAAGCTTTCTTT.

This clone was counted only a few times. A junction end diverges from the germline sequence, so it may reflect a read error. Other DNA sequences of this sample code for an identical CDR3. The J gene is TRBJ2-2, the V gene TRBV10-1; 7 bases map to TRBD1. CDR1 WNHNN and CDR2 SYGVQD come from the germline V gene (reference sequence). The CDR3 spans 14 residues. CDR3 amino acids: CASSETGAPGELFF. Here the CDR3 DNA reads TGCGCCAGCAGTGAGACAGGGGCCCCCGGTGAGCTGTTTTTT.

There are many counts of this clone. Here the CDR3 DNA reads TGTGCCAGTAGTCCCAGGACGAACACTGAAGCTTTCTTT. Translated: CASSPRTNTEAFF. The chain employs TRBV19 and TRBJ1-1, with no clear D. V dropped 5 bases and J dropped 1 base, with 8 bases sitting between them. The germline V gene encodes CDR1 LNHDA and CDR2 SQIVND (reference sequence). This CDR3 has 13 amino acids. The full variable domain, rest sourced from reference TRBV19 and TRBJ1-1, is DGGITQSPKYLFRKEGQNVTLSCEQNLNHDAMYWYRQDPGQGLRLIYYSQIVNDFQKGDIAEGYSVSREKKESFPLTVTSAQKNPTAFYLCASSPRTNTEAFFGQGTRLTVV.

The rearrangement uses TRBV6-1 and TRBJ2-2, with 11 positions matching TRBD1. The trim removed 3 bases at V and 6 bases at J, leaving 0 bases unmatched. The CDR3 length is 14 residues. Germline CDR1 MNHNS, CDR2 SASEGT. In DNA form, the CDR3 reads TGTGCCAGCAGTGAGGACAGGGGGCCCGGGGAGCTGTTTTTT. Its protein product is CASSEDRGPGELFF.

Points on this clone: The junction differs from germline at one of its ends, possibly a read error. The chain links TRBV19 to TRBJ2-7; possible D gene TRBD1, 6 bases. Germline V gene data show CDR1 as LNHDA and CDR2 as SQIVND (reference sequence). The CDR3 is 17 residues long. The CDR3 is CASIITGRGHSIYEQHF. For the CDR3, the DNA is TGTGCCAGTATTATAACGGGCAGGGGCCATTCTATCTACGAGCAGCACTTC.

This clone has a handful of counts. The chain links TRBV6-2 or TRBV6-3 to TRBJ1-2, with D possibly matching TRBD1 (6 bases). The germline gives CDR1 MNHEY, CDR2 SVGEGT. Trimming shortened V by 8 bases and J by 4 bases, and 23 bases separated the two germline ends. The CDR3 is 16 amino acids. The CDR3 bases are TGTGCCAGCTCAGCGACAGAGACGACAGGTGGCTATGGCTACACCTTC. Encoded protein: CASSATETTGGYGYTF.

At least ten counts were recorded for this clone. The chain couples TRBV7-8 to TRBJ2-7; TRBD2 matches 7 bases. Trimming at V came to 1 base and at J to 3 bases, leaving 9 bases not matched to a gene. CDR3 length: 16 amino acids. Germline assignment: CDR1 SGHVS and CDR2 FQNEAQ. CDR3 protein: CASSLVSSGFLYEQYF. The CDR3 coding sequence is TGTGCCAGCAGCTTAGTCTCTAGCGGATTTCTCTACGAGCAGTACTTC.

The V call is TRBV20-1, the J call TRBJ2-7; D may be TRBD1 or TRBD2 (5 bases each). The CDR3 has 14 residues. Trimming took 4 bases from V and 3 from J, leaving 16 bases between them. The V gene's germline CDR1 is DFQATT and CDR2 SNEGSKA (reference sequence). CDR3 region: CSAIDGTEFYEQYF. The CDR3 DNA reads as TGCAGTGCTATAGATGGGACGGAATTCTACGAGCAGTACTTC.

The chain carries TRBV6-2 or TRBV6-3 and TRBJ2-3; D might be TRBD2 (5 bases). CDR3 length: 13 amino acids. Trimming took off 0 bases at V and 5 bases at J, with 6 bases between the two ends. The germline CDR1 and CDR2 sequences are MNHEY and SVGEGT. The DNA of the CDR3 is TGTGCCAGCAGTTACTCACGGGGAGATACGCAGTATTTT. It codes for CASSYSRGDTQYF.

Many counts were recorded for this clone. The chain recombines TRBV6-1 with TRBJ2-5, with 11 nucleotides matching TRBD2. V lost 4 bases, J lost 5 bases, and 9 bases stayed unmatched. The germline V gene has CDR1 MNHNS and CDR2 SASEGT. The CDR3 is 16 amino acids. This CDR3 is CASSAIAGGPRETQYF. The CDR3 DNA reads TGTGCCAGCAGTGCGATAGCGGGAGGGCCCCGGGAGACCCAGTACTTC.

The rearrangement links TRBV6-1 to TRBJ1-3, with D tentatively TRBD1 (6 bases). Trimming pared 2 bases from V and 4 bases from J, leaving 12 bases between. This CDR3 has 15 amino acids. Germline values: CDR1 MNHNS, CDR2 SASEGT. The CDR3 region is CASSEQGTSGNTIYF. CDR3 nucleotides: TGTGCCAGCAGTGAACAGGGGACATCCGGAAACACCATATATTTT.

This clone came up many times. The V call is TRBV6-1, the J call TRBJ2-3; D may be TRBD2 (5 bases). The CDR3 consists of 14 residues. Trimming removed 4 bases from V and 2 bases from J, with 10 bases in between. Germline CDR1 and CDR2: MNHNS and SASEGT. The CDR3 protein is CASSADSTTDTQYF. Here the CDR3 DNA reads TGTGCCAGCAGTGCGGACTCAACCACAGATACGCAGTATTTT.

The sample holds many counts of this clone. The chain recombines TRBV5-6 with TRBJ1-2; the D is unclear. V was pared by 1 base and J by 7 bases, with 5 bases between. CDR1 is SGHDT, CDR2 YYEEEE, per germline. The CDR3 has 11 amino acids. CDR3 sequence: CASSLKVGYTF. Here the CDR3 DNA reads TGTGCCAGCAGCTTGAAGGTTGGCTACACCTTC. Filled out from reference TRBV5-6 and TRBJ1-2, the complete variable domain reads DAGVTQSPTHLIKTRGQQVTLRCSPKSGHDTVSWYQQALGQGPQFIFQYYEEEERQRGNFPDRFSGHQFPNYSSELNVNALLLGDSALYLCASSLKVGYTFGSGTRLTVV.

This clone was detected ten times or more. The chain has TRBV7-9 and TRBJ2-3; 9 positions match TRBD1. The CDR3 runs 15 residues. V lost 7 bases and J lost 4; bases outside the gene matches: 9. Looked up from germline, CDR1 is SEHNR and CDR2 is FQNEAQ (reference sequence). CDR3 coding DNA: TGTGCCAGCATCCCACCATACAGGGGGCCAGATACGCAGTATTTT. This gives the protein CASIPPYRGPDTQYF.

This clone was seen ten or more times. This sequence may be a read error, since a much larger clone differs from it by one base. CDR3 amino acids: CAASGDRARGEQYF. The DNA of the CDR3 is TGTGCCGCCAGCGGAGACAGGGCCCGGGGCGAGCAGTACTTC. V and J are TRBV15 and TRBJ2-7; 7 bases fit TRBD1. The CDR3 loop spans 14 amino acids. In germline, CDR1 is LNHNV, CDR2 YYDKDF (reference sequence).

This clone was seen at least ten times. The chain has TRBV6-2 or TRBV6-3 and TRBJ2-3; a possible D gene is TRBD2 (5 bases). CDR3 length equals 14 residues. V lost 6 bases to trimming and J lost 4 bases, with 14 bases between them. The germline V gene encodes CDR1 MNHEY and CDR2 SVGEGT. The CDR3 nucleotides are TGTGCCAGCAGATCCGGGATTTACGCAGATACGCAGTATTTT. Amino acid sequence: CASRSGIYADTQYF.

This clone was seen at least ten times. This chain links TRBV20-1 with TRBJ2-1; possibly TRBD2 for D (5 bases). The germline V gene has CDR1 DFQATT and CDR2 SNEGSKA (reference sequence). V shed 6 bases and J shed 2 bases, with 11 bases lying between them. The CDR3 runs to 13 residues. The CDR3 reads CSASGMAYNEQFF. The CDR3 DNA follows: TGCAGTGCGAGCGGAATGGCCTACAATGAGCAGTTCTTC.

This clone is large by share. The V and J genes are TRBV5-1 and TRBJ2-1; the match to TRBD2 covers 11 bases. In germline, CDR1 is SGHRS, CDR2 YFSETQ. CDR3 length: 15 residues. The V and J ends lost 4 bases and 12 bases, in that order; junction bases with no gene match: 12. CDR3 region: CASSTGTSGKEGQFF. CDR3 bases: TGCGCCAGCAGCACCGGGACTAGCGGAAAAGAGGGGCAGTTCTTC.

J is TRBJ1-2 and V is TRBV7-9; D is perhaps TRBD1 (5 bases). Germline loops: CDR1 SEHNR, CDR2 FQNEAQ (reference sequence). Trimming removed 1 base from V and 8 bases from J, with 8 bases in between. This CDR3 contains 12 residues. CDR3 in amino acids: CASSLGQGGYTF. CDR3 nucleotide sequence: TGTGCCAGCAGCTTAGGCCAGGGCGGCTACACCTTC.